This T cell receptor beta chain was captured in a study of blood T cell repertoires in COVID-19. Study in general: There were acute and convalescent COVID-19 samples, and they came from the United States, Italy and Spain. In each case, the material was cDNA or gDNA derived from T cells, B-cell-depleted T cells, or PBMCs.

Authors' methods: Reference gene primer amplification in the assay estimated nucleated cell counts. The method was immunoSEQ multiplex PCR; TCRdb's version includes in-frame clones alone and lacks a portion of them. That table furnishes V, J and clone size, whereas the DNA furnished D and trimming. This sample has about 220,000 clones; around 86% occur once, and the top ten carry roughly 2.3%. The CDR3 length is 12 residues. Per the germline V gene, CDR1 is SGHTS and CDR2 is YDEGEE. With V trimmed by 7 bases and J by 7 bases, 7 bases remained unmatched. The sample consisted of peripheral blood. The sequence was obtained from a man aged 25-45 years who had recovered from COVID-19. The J gene is TRBJ1-2, the V gene TRBV5-8; 7 bases agree with TRBD1. CDR3 in amino acids: CASGPRGFGYTF. The CDR3 DNA sequence: TGTGCCAGCGGACCCAGGGGGTTTGGCTACACCTTC.